A single sample gave rise to the 32 T cell receptor beta chains below, sequenced in a study of blood T cell repertoires in COVID-19. Here immunoSEQ multiplex PCR was the method, and the copy in TCRdb shows in-frame clones only, minus some. Here the sample spans around 190,000 clones, roughly 87% being singletons. The sample consisted of peripheral blood. Receptors originate from a woman in her sixties or seventies with COVID-19, enrolled during active disease.

The genes are TRBV19 and TRBJ1-5; the D is unclear. CDR1 is LNHDA, CDR2 SQIVND, per germline (reference sequence). V was shortened by 2 bases and J by 6 bases, with 14 bases between the two germline ends. The CDR3 totals 15 residues. The CDR3: CASSISVISGQPQHF. DNA for the CDR3: TGTGCCAGTAGTATATCCGTGATTTCGGGTCAGCCCCAGCATTTT.

This clone came up many times. The V and J genes are TRBV28 and TRBJ1-2, with TRBD1 as a possible D gene (6 bases). CDR3 size: 15 residues. The V end was cut by 3 bases, the J end by 8 bases, with 19 bases between. Germline CDR1 MDHEN, CDR2 SYDVKM. The CDR3 protein is CASSLVETGLGGYTF. The CDR3 DNA sequence: TGTGCCAGCAGTTTGGTGGAAACAGGGCTGGGAGGCTACACCTTC.

The chain combines TRBV5-4 with TRBJ1-2, with 10 nucleotides matching TRBD1. The CDR3 sequence is 14 residues long. Per the germline V gene, CDR1 is SGHNT and CDR2 is YYREEE (reference sequence). J gave up 3 bases and V 4 bases, and 3 bases lay outside the gene matches. CDR3 DNA: TGTGCCAGCAGCCTGGACAGGGGGGACTATGGCTACACCTTC. It codes for CASSLDRGDYGYTF.

The chain is built from TRBV19 and TRBJ2-5, with TRBD1 matching 7 bases. The J segment lost 2 bases and the V segment lost 3 bases, leaving 3 bases of the junction unmatched. The germline CDR1 and CDR2 sequences are LNHDA and SQIVND (reference sequence). The CDR3 sequence is 14 residues long. The CDR3 protein is CASSIGTAQETQYF. As DNA, the CDR3 is TGTGCCAGTAGTATCGGGACAGCTCAAGAGACCCAGTACTTC.

Here the CDR3 reads CASSEEGGLAGGPGTDTQYF. CDR3 DNA: TGTGCCAGCAGTGAAGAAGGAGGACTAGCGGGAGGGCCAGGGACAGATACGCAGTATTTT. V usage is TRBV6-1 and J usage is TRBJ2-3; 15 positions match TRBD2. V dropped 1 base and J dropped 3; count of bases not matched to a gene: 11. The CDR3 covers 20 residues. Looked up from germline, CDR1 is MNHNS and CDR2 is SASEGT.

Here the CDR3 DNA reads TGTGCCACCAGCCCAGGTACCTTGCGCTACGAGCAGTACTTC. Amino acids: CATSPGTLRYEQYF. The rearrangement uses TRBV15 and TRBJ2-7; D is unclear. The CDR3 totals 14 residues. CDR1 and CDR2 from the germline V gene are LNHNV and YYDKDF (reference sequence). V was pared by 5 bases and J by 3 bases, with 14 bases between.

The chain uses TRBV5-1 and TRBJ2-5; 7 nucleotides match TRBD2. This CDR3 spans 14 amino acids. Per the germline V gene, CDR1 is SGHRS and CDR2 is YFSETQ. J gave up 4 bases and V 1 base, and 4 bases lay outside the gene matches. CDR3 loop: CASSLFGEGETQYF. CDR3 nucleotide sequence: TGCGCCAGCAGCTTGTTCGGGGAGGGAGAGACCCAGTACTTC.

The genes are TRBV19 and TRBJ1-2, with 7 bases matching TRBD1. CDR1 and CDR2 (germline): LNHDA, SQIVND (reference sequence). CDR3 length: 12 amino acids. The ends lost 9 bases at V and 3 bases at J; junction bases unmatched: 4. The CDR3 spells CARTGIDYGYTF. DNA for the CDR3: TGTGCCAGGACAGGGATTGACTATGGCTACACCTTC. The whole variable domain, remainder taken from reference TRBV19 and TRBJ1-2, is DGGITQSPKYLFRKEGQNVTLSCEQNLNHDAMYWYRQDPGQGLRLIYYSQIVNDFQKGDIAEGYSVSREKKESFPLTVTSAQKNPTAFYLCARTGIDYGYTFGSGTRLTVV.

The chain employs TRBV6-2 or TRBV6-3 and TRBJ2-3; perhaps TRBD2 as D (6 bases). The V gene's germline CDR1 is MNHEY and CDR2 SVGEGT. There are 16 residues in the CDR3. V was shortened by 4 bases and J by 7 bases, with 21 bases between the two germline ends. The CDR3 loop reads CASSFGGTDKHHTQYF. The DNA of the CDR3 is TGTGCCAGCAGTTTTGGAGGGACCGACAAGCACCATACGCAGTATTTT.

The chain is built from TRBV5-6 and TRBJ2-2; TRBD1 agrees at 9 bases. The CDR3 loop spans 16 amino acids. V shed 4 bases, J shed 4 bases, and the junction held 8 bases outside the gene matches. Germline CDR1 and CDR2: SGHDT and YYEEEE. Written as DNA, the CDR3 is TGTGCCAGCAGCCCCCTCGGGACAGGGATCACCGGGGAGCTGTTTTTT. Translation gives CASSPLGTGITGELFF.

The chain is built from TRBV2 and TRBJ2-1; D gene ambiguous. Germline-derived CDR1 and CDR2 are SNHLY and FYNNEI. The CDR3 has 15 amino acids. Trimming cost V 3 bases and J 3 bases, with 12 bases left between them. In DNA form, the CDR3 reads TGTGCCAGCAGTGAGAGGCGGCCTATCTACAATGAGCAGTTCTTC. Translating it yields CASSERRPIYNEQFF.

V and J are TRBV6-5 and TRBJ2-7, with D perhaps matching TRBD2 (6 bases). The CDR3 loop spans 15 amino acids. The V end was cut by 6 bases, the J end by 0 bases, with 15 bases between. Per germline, CDR1 MNHEY and CDR2 SVGAGI. CDR3 residues: CASSREPLSSYEQYF. DNA of the CDR3: TGTGCCAGCAGCCGGGAGCCGCTTAGCTCCTACGAGCAGTACTTC.

The chain recombines TRBV7-2 with TRBJ1-1; no firm D call. Trimming removed 5 bases at V and 1 base at J, with 11 bases between. CDR3 length equals 14 residues. Germline V CDR1 and CDR2: SGHTA, FQGNSA. The CDR3 DNA is TGTGCCAGCAGCCGCAACGCAGGGAACACTGAAGCTTTCTTT. It translates to CASSRNAGNTEAFF.

This clone was seen only once. The chain links TRBV10-3 to TRBJ2-1; 11 bases map to TRBD2. The J segment lost 4 bases and the V segment lost 8 bases, leaving 7 bases of the junction unmatched. The CDR3 totals 15 residues. Looked up from germline, CDR1 is ENHRY and CDR2 is SYGVKD. The CDR3, as DNA: TGTGCCATCGGGGAGGGACTAGCGGCATACAATGAGCAGTTCTTC. Translated: CAIGEGLAAYNEQFF.

V and J are TRBV9 and TRBJ1-4; 7 bases match TRBD1. This CDR3 comprises 18 residues. Germline trimming cut 4 bases from V and 3 bases from J; bases unmatched to any gene: 15. Germline assignment: CDR1 SGDLS and CDR2 YYNGEE. In nucleotides, the CDR3 is TGTGCCAGCAGCCCAACCGAGGCCCTGGGACAGCCTAATGAAAAACTGTTTTTT. It is translated as CASSPTEALGQPNEKLFF.

The V and J genes are TRBV11-2 and TRBJ1-6; 9 nucleotides match TRBD1. V dropped 5 bases and J dropped 9; count of bases not matched to a gene: 5. CDR1 SGHAT and CDR2 FQNNGV come from the germline V gene. The CDR3 is made up of 14 amino acids. The CDR3 DNA reads as TGTGCCAGCAGCCGGGACAGGGTAATTTCACCCCTCCACTTT. Translation gives CASSRDRVISPLHF.

This chain uses TRBV28 with TRBJ1-2; D gene unclear. This CDR3 is 14 amino acids long. Trimming took 8 bases from V and 0 from J, leaving 13 bases between them. The germline gives CDR1 MDHEN, CDR2 SYDVKM. The CDR3, as DNA: TGTGCCAGCCTCGGCAGGCCAGCTAACTATGGCTACACCTTC. Amino acid sequence: CASLGRPANYGYTF.

The table lists this clone with a count of one. This chain uses TRBV2 with TRBJ1-5, with 8 bases identical to TRBD1. Trimming removed 6 bases from V and 1 base from J; junction bases left unmatched: 5. The germline V gene encodes CDR1 SNHLY and CDR2 FYNNEI. The CDR3 is 15 residues long. The DNA of the CDR3 is TGTGCCAGCAGCGACAGGGGATGGAGCAATCAGCCCCAGCATTTT. Translating gives CASSDRGWSNQPQHF.

This clone was found once. This chain links TRBV19 with TRBJ1-2; the D gene is possibly TRBD1 (6 bases). This CDR3 contains 13 residues. V shed 7 bases and J shed 8 bases, with 17 bases lying between them. Per germline, CDR1 LNHDA and CDR2 SQIVND (reference sequence). Written as DNA, the CDR3 is TGTGCCAGTACATTGTCAGGGGCGGGCGGCTACACCTTC. Its protein product is CASTLSGAGGYTF.

This clone was seen once. The V call is TRBV21-1, the J call TRBJ2-6; the table's D call, TRBD2, has no DNA check behind it. TRBV21-1 counts as a pseudogene. The CDR3 length is 18 residues. Here the CDR3 reads CASALKAGGPSGANVLTF. The CDR3 DNA follows: TGTGCCAGCGCTCTAAAGGCGGGAGGCCCGTCTGGGGCCAACGTCCTGACTTTC.

J is TRBJ1-2 and V is TRBV27; D ambiguous. The germline CDR1 and CDR2 sequences are MNHEY and SMNVEV (reference sequence). Trimming shortened V by 2 bases and J by 2 bases, and 6 bases separated the two germline ends. This CDR3 comprises 13 residues. In DNA form, the CDR3 reads TGTGCCAGCAGTTTAGGGCAGAACTATGGCTACACCTTC. It codes for CASSLGQNYGYTF.

This clone was counted once. V gene TRBV19 combines with J gene TRBJ2-3; tentative D call: TRBD2 (6 bases). There are 15 residues in the CDR3. Trimming removed 3 bases at V and 4 bases at J, with 14 bases between. Looked up from germline, CDR1 is LNHDA and CDR2 is SQIVND (reference sequence). CDR3 sequence reads: CASSMGREGADTQYF. The CDR3 bases are TGTGCCAGTAGTATGGGGCGGGAAGGGGCAGATACGCAGTATTTT.

The chain links TRBV7-2 to TRBJ1-1; possibly TRBD1 for D (5 bases). Germline CDR1 reads SGHTA; CDR2 reads FQGNSA. Trimming cost V 6 bases and J 4 bases, with 18 bases left between them. The CDR3 has 15 amino acids. This CDR3 reads CASSLVGGIGTEAFF. The CDR3 DNA follows: TGTGCCAGCAGTTTGGTGGGGGGGATTGGCACTGAAGCTTTCTTT.

The J gene is TRBJ1-1, the V gene TRBV14; D perhaps matches TRBD1 (5 bases). This CDR3 comprises 15 residues. Trimming left V 4 bases short and J 2 bases short, with 14 bases between. Germline CDR1 SGHDN, CDR2 FVKESK. The CDR3: CASSRQDQGNTEAFF. The CDR3, as DNA: TGTGCCAGCAGCCGCCAGGACCAGGGTAACACTGAAGCTTTCTTT.

V usage is TRBV3-1 (or the pseudogene TRBV3-2) and J usage is TRBJ2-5; D may be TRBD1 (5 bases). The length of the CDR3 is 16 residues. CDR1 LGHDT and CDR2 YNNKEL come from the germline V gene (reference sequence). Trimming shortened V by 3 bases and J by 8 bases, and 22 bases separated the two germline ends. The CDR3 DNA follows: TGTGCCAGCAGCCACACCGTTGAGACAGTCTCTGGTACCCAGTACTTC. Residues: CASSHTVETVSGTQYF.

The chain couples TRBV5-6 to TRBJ2-5; 7 nucleotides agree with TRBD1. With V trimmed by 0 bases and J by 3 bases, 2 bases remained unmatched. The CDR3 loop spans 14 amino acids. Germline-derived CDR1 and CDR2 are SGHDT and YYEEEE. CDR3 bases: TGTGCCAGCAGCTTGGTAGGGGGCAAAGAGACCCAGTACTTC. Protein product: CASSLVGGKETQYF.

DNA for the CDR3: TGTGCCAGCAGCTACAGGGACAGACTTAATGAAAAACTGTTTTTT. This gives the protein CASSYRDRLNEKLFF. The chain carries TRBV7-3 and TRBJ1-4; 7 nucleotides align to TRBD1. Trimming took 4 bases from V and 4 from J; bases not matched to a gene: 6. Germline V gene lookup returns CDR1 SGHTA and CDR2 FQGTGA. The CDR3 covers 15 residues.

Written as DNA, the CDR3 is TGTGCCAGTAGTATAGGCCAGAATACCGAGCAGTACTTC. Amino acid sequence: CASSIGQNTEQYF. The rearrangement uses TRBV19 and TRBJ2-7; no clear D gene. With 1 base removed from V and 6 bases from J, the gap between germline ends came to 10 bases. CDR3 length: 13 amino acids. Looked up from germline, CDR1 is LNHDA and CDR2 is SQIVND (reference sequence). Supplemented by reference TRBV19 and TRBJ2-7, the full variable domain reads DGGITQSPKYLFRKEGQNVTLSCEQNLNHDAMYWYRQDPGQGLRLIYYSQIVNDFQKGDIAEGYSVSREKKESFPLTVTSAQKNPTAFYLCASSIGQNTEQYFGPGTRLTVT.

This rearrangement joins TRBV11-3 to TRBJ2-7, with a tentative D call TRBD1 (6 bases). Trimming cost V 0 bases and J 3 bases, with 12 bases left between them. CDR3 length: 15 residues. The V gene's germline CDR1 is SGHNT and CDR2 YENEEA. CDR3 sequence reads: CASSLDMGAGYEQYF. Here the CDR3 DNA reads TGTGCCAGCAGCTTAGACATGGGGGCGGGCTACGAGCAGTACTTC.

The J gene is TRBJ1-3, the V gene TRBV30, with 7 bases matching TRBD1. The CDR3 has 14 amino acids. Germline assignment: CDR1 GTSNPN and CDR2 SVGIG (reference sequence). The ends lost 3 bases at V and 6 bases at J; junction bases unmatched: 8. The CDR3 coding sequence is TGTGCCTGGAGGGAGACAGGGATCACAAACACCATATATTTT. Protein product: CAWRETGITNTIYF. The whole variable domain, filled in from reference TRBV30 and TRBJ1-3, reads SQTIHQWPATLVQPVGSPLSLECTVEGTSNPNLYWYRQAAGRGLQLLFYSVGIGQISSEVPQNLSASRPQDRQFILSSKKLLLSDSGFYLCAWRETGITNTIYFGEGSWLTVV.

The chain uses TRBV7-2 and TRBJ2-7; D perhaps matches TRBD2 (6 bases). V was trimmed by 5 bases and J by 2 bases, leaving 16 bases between them. This CDR3 contains 15 residues. CDR1 SGHTA and CDR2 FQGNSA come from the germline V gene. The CDR3: CASSTRAGIPYEQYF. The CDR3 DNA sequence: TGTGCCAGCAGCACTCGGGCGGGAATACCCTACGAGCAGTACTTC.

The rearrangement joins TRBV3-1 (or the pseudogene TRBV3-2) to TRBJ2-7; the D gene is possibly TRBD1 (6 bases). Per the germline V gene, CDR1 is LGHDT and CDR2 is YNNKEL (reference sequence). There are 16 residues in the CDR3. V was clipped by 4 bases and J by 0 bases, with 16 bases between them. The CDR3 bases are TGTGCCAGCAGCCCCCCCGGAACAGGGTACTCCTACGAGCAGTACTTC. Amino acid sequence: CASSPPGTGYSYEQYF.